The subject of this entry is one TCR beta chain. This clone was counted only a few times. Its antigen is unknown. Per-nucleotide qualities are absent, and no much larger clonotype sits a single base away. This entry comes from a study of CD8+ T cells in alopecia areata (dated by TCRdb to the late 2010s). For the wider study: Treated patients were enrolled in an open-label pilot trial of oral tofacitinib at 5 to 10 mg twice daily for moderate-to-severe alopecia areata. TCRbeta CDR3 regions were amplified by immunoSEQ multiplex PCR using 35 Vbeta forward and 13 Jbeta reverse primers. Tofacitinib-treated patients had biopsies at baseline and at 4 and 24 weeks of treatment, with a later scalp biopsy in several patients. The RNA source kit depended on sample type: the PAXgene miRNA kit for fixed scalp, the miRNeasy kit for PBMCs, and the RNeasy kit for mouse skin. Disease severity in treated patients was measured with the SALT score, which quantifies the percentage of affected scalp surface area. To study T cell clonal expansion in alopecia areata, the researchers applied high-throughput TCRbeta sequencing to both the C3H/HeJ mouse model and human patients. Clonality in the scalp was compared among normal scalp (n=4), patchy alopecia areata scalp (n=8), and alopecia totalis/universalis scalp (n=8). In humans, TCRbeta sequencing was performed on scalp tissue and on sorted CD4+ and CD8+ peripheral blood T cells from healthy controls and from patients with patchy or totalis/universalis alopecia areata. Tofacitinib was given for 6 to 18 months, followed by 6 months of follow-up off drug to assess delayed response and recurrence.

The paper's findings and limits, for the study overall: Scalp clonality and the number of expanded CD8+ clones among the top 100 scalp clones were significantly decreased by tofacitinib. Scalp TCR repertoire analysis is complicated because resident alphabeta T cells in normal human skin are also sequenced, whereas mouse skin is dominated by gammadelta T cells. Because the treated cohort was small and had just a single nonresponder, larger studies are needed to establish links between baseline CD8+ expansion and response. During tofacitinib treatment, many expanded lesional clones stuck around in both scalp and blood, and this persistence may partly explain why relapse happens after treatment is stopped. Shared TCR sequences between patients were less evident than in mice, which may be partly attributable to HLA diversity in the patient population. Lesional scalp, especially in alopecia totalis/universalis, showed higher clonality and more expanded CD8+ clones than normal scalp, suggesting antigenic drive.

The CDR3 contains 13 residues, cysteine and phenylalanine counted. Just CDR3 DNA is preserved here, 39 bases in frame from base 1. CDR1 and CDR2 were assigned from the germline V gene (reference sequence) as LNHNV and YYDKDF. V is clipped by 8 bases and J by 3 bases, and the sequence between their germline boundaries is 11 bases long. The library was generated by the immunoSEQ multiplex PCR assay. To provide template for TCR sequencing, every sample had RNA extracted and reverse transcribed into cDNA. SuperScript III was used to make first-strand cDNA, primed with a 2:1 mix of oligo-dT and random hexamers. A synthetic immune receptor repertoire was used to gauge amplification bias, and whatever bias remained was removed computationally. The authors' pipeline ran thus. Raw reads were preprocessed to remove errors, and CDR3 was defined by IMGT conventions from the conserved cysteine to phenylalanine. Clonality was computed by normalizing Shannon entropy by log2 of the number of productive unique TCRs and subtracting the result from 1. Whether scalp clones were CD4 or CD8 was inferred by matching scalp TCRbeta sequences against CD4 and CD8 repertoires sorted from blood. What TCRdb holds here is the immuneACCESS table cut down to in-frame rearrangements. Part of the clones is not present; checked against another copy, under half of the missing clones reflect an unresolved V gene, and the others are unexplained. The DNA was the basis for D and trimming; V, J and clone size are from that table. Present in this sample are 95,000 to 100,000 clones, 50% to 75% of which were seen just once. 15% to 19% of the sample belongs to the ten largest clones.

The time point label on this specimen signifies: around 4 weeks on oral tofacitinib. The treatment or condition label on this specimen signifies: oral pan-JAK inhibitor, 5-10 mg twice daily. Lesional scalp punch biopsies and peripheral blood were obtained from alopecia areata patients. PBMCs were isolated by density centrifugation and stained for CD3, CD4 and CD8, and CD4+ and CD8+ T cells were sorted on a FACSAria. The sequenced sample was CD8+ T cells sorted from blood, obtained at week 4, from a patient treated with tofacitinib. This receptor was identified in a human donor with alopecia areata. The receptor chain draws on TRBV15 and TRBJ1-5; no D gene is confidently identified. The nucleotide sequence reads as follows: TGTGCCACCTGTCGAGCCGTCAATCAGCCCCAGCATTTT. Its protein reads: CATCRAVNQPQHF.